The clone carrying this T cell receptor beta chain was seen at least ten times. No antigen is known for it. The CDR3 loop spans 13 amino acids. V was pared by 0 bases and J by 2 bases, with 5 bases between. Per germline, CDR1 SGHTS and CDR2 YDEGEE. The sample originates from a study of T cells after posttransplantation cyclophosphamide. Study results and limitations: Donor CD8+ memory clones often dominated recipient blood repertoires at later times. After PTCy, TRB diversity resembled that of CNI/methotrexate controls. Blood and skin or GI T cell repertoires showed limited TRB overlap.

The related graft donor's blood sample was taken on the day of bone marrow donation. The protocol was immunoSEQ multiplex PCR, while the TCRdb copy is restricted to in-frame clones and leaves out a portion. The sample shows some 35,000 clones, none of them appearing just once. This TCR was sampled from a man between 25 and 39 years old in good health and a related stem cell transplant donor. This chain joins TRBV5-8 and TRBJ1-1; D gene uncertain. Sequencing was carried out using PBMCs. The CDR3 region is CASSLVSNTEAFF. CDR3 DNA sequence: TGTGCCAGCAGCTTGGTCTCTAACACTGAAGCTTTCTTT.